The T cell receptor beta chain described here comes from a study of blood T cell repertoires in COVID-19. Overall study context: The origin of the acute and convalescent COVID-19 samples was the United States, Italy and Spain.

The J segment lost 7 bases and the V segment lost 4 bases, leaving 10 bases of the junction unmatched. The CDR3 runs to 17 residues. The germline CDR1 and CDR2 sequences are SGDLS and YYNGEE. Allocation to cohorts depended on clinical history reported by the participants. The count of this clone is one. Original processing methods: Using reference gene primer amplification, nucleated cell counts were estimated. Profiling relied on immunoSEQ multiplex PCR, and the TCRdb table lists in-frame clones only, not all of them. V and J calls and clone size are given by that table; D and trimming were obtained from the DNA. The sample consists of 200,000 or so clones, around 92% of them appearing once.

The sequenced sample consisted of PBMCs or T cells enriched from blood (not recorded which). This receptor was identified in a woman under 30 who had recovered from COVID-19. The chain carries TRBV9 and TRBJ2-2; 13 nucleotides match TRBD2. The CDR3 region is CASSPRTSGGAGGELFF. In nucleotides, the CDR3 is TGTGCCAGCAGCCCGCGAACTAGCGGGGGGGCCGGCGGGGAGCTGTTTTTT. Looking up the rest from reference TRBV9 and TRBJ2-2 gives the full variable domain: DSGVTQTPKHLITATGQRVTLRCSPRSGDLSVYWYQQSLDQGLQFLIQYYNGEERAKGNILERFSAQQFPDLHSELNLSSLELGDSALYFCASSPRTSGGAGGELFFGEGSRLTVL.